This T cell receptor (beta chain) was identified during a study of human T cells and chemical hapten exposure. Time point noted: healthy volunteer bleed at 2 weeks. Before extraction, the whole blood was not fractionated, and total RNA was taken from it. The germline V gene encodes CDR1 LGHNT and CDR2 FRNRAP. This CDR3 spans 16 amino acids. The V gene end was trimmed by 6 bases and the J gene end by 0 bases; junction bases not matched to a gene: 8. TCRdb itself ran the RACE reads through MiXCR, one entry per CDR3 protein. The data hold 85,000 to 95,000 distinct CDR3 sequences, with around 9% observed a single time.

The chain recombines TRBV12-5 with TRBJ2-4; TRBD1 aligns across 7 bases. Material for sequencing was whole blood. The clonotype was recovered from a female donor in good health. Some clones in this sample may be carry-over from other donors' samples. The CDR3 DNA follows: TGTGCTAGTGGCCGTACCGGGACAGAAGCCAAAAACATTCAGTACTTC. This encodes CASGRTGTEAKNIQYF.